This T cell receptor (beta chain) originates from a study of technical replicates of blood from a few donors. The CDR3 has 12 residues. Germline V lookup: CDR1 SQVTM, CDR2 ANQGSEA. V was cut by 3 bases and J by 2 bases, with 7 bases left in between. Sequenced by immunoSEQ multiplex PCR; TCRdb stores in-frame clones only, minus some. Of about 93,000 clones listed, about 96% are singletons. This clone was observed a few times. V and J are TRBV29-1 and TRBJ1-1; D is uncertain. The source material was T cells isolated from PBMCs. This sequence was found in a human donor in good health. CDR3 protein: CSVEGSNTEAFF. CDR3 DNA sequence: TGCAGCGTTGAGGGGAGTAACACTGAAGCTTTCTTT. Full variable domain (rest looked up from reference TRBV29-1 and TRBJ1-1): SAVISQKPSRDICQRGTSLTIQCQVDSQVTMMFWYRQQPGQSLTLIATANQGSEATYESGFVIDKFPISRPNLTFSTLTVSNMSPEDSSIYLCSVEGSNTEAFFGQGTRLTVV.